This T cell receptor (beta chain) was found in a study of blood T cell repertoires in COVID-19. Germline assignment: CDR1 LGHDT and CDR2 YNNKEL (reference sequence). The CDR3 totals 15 residues. The ends were cut back, 3 bases at V and 5 bases at J, with 17 bases in the middle. The protocol was immunoSEQ multiplex PCR, while the TCRdb copy is restricted to in-frame clones and leaves out a portion. The data contain over 200,000 clones, about 76% of them singletons. The chain links TRBV3-1 (or the pseudogene TRBV3-2) to TRBJ2-7, with a weak D call TRBD1 (6 bases). The clonotype was recovered from a woman between 50 and 59 years old with acute COVID-19. The sample comprised PBMCs or T cells enriched from blood (not recorded which). CDR3 region: CASSQGAVAGNEQYF. The CDR3 nucleotides are TGTGCCAGCAGCCAGGGGGCCGTCGCGGGTAACGAGCAGTACTTC.